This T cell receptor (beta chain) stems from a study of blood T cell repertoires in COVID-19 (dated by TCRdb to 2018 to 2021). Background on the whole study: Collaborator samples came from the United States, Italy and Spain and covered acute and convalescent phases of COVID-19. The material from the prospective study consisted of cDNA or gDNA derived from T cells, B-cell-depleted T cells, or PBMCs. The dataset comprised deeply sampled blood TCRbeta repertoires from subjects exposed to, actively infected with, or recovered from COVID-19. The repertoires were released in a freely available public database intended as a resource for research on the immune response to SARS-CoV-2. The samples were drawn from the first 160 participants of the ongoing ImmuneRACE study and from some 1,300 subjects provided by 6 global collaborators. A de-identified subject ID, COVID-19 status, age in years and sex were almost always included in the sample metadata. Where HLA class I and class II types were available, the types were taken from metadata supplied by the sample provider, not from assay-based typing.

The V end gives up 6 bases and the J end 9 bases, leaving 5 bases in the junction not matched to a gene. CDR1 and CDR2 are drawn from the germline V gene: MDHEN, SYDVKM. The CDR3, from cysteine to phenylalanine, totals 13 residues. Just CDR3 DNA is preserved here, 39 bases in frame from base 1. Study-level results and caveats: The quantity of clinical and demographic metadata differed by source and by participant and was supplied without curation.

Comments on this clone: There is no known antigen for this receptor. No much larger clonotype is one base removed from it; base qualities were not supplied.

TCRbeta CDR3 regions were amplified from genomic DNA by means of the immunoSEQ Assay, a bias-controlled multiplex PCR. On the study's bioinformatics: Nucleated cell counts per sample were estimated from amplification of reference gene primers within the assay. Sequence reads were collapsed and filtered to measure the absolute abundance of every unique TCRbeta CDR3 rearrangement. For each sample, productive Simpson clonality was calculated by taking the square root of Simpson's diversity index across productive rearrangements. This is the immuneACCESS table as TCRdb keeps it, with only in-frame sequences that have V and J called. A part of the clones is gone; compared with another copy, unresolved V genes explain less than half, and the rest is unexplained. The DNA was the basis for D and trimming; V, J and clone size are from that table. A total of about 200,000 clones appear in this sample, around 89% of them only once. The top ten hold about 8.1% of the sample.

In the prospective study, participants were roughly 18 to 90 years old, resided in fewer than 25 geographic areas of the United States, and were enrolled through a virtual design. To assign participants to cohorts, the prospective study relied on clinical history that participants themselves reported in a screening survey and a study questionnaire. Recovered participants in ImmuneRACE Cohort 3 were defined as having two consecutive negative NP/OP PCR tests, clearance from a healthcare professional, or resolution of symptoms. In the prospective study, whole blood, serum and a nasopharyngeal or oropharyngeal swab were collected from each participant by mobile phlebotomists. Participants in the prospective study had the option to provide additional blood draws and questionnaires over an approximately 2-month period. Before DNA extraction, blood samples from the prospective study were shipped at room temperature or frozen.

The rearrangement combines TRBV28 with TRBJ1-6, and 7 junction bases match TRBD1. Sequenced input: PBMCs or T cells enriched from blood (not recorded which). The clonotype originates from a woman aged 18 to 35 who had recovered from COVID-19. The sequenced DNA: TGTGCCAGCAGGAAACAGGGGACTTCACCCCTCCACTTT. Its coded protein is CASRKQGTSPLHF. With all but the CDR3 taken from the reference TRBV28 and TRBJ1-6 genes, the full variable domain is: DVKVTQSSRYLVKRTGEKVFLECVQDMDHENMFWYRQDPGLGLRLIYFSYDVKMKEKGDIPEGYSVSREKKERFSLILESASTNQTSMYLCASRKQGTSPLHFGNGTRLTVT.